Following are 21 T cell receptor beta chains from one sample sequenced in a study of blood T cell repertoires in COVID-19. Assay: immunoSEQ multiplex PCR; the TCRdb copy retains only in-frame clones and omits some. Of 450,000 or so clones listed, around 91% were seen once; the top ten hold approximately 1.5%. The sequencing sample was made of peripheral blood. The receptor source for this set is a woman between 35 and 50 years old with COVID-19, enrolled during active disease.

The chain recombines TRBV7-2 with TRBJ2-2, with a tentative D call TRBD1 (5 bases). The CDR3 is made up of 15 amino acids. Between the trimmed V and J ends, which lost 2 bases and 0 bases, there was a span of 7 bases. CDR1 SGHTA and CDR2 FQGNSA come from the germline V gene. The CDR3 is CASSLTGANTGELFF. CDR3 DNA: TGTGCCAGCAGCTTAACAGGAGCGAACACCGGGGAGCTGTTTTTT.

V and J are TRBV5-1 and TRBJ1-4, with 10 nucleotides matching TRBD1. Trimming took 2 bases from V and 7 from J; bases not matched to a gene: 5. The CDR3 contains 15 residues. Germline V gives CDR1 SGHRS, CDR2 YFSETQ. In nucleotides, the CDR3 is TGCGCCAGCAGCTTTACCGGGACAGGGGCTGAAAAACTGTTTTTT. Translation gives CASSFTGTGAEKLFF.

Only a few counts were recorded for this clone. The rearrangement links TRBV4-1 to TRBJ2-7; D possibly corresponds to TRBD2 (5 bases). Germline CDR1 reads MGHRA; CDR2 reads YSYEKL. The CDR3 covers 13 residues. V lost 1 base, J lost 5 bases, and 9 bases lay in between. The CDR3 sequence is CASSQGGSDEQYF. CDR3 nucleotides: TGCGCCAGCAGCCAAGGAGGGTCAGACGAGCAGTACTTC.

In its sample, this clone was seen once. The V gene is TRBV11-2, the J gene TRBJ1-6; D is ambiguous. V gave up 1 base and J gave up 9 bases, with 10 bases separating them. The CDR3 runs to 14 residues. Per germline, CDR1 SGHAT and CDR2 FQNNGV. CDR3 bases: TGTGCCAGCAGCTTAGGTGCGGGAGGTTCACCCCTCCACTTT. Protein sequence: CASSLGAGGSPLHF.

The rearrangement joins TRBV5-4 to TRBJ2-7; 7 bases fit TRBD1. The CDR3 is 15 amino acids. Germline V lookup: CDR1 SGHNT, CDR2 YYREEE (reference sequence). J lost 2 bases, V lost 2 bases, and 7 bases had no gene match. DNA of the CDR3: TGTGCCAGCAGCTTTCGTACAGGGGCAACCTACGAGCAGTACTTC. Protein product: CASSFRTGATYEQYF.

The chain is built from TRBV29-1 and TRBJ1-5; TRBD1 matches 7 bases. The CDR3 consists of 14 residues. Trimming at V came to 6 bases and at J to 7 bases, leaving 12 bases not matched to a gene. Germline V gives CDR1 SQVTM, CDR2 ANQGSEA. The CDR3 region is CSVVTGFRRQPQHF. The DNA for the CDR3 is TGCAGCGTCGTGACAGGGTTTCGGAGACAGCCCCAGCATTTT.

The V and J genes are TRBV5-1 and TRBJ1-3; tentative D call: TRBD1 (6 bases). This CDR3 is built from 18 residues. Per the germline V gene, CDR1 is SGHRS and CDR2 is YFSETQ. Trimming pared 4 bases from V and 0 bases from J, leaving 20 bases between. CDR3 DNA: TGCGCCAGCAGCATCTCGACAGGCCCTGGGAACTCTGGAAACACCATATATTTT. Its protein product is CASSISTGPGNSGNTIYF.

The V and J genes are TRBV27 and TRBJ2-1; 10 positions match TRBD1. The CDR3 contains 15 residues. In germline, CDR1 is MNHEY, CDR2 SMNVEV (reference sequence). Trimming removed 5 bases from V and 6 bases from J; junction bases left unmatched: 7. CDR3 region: CASSPTWTGGNEQFF. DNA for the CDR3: TGTGCCAGCAGTCCTACTTGGACAGGGGGCAATGAGCAGTTCTTC.

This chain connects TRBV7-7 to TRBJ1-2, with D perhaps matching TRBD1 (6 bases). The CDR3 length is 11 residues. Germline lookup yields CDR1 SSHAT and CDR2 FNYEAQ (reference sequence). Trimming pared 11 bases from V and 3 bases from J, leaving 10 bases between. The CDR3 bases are TGTGCCCGGGAGGGGGACTATGGCTACACCTTC. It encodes CAREGDYGYTF.

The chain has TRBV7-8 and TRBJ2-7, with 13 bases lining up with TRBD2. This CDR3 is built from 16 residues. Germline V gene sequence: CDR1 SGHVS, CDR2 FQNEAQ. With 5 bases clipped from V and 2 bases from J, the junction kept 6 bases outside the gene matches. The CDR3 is CASSRGTSGTTYEQYF. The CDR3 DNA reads TGTGCCAGCAGCCGAGGGACTAGCGGGACCACCTACGAGCAGTACTTC. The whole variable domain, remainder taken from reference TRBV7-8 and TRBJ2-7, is GAGVSQSPRYKVAKRGQDVALRCDPISGHVSLFWYQQALGQGPEFLTYFQNEAQLDKSGLPSDRFFAERPEGSVSTLKIQRTQQEDSAVYLCASSRGTSGTTYEQYFGPGTRLTVT.

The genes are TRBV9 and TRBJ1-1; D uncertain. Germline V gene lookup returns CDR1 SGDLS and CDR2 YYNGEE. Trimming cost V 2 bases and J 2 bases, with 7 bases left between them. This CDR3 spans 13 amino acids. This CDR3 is CASSVRVNTEAFF. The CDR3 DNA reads TGTGCCAGCAGCGTGAGGGTTAACACTGAAGCTTTCTTT.

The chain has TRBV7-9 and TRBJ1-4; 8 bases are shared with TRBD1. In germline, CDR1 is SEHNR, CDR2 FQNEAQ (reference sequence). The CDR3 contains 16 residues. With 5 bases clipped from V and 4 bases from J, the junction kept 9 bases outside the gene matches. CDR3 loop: CASSPGTGTFNEKLFF. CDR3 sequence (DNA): TGTGCCAGCAGCCCCGGGACAGGCACTTTTAATGAAAAACTGTTTTTT.

The CDR3 protein is CASSVLGASGNTIYF. The CDR3 DNA reads as TGTGCCAGCAGTGTTCTGGGGGCCTCTGGAAACACCATATATTTT. This chain links TRBV2 with TRBJ1-3; TRBD1 is a possible D gene (6 bases). The ends were cut back, 4 bases at V and 0 bases at J, with 10 bases in the middle. This CDR3 region has 15 residues. Germline values: CDR1 SNHLY, CDR2 FYNNEI. The whole variable domain, remainder taken from reference TRBV2 and TRBJ1-3, is EPEVTQTPSHQVTQMGQEVILRCVPISNHLYFYWYRQILGQKVEFLVSFYNNEISEKSEIFDDQFSVERPDGSNFTLKIRSTKLEDSAMYFCASSVLGASGNTIYFGEGSWLTVV.

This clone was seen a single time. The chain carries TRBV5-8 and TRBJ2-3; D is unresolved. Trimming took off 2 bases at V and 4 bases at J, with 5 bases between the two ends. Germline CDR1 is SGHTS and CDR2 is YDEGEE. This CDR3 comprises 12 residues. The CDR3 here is CASSFDSDTQYF. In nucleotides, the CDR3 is TGTGCCAGCAGCTTTGACTCAGATACGCAGTATTTT. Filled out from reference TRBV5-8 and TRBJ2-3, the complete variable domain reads EAGVTQSPTHLIKTRGQQATLRCSPISGHTSVYWYQQALGLGLQFLLWYDEGEERNRGNFPPRFSGRQFPNYSSELNVNALELEDSALYLCASSFDSDTQYFGPGTRLTVL.

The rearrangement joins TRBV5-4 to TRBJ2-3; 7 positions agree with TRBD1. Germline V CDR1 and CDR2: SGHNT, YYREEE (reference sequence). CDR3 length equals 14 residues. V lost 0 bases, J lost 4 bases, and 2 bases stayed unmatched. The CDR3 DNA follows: TGTGCCAGCAGCTTGGACAGGGGTGCAGATACGCAGTATTTT. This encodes CASSLDRGADTQYF.

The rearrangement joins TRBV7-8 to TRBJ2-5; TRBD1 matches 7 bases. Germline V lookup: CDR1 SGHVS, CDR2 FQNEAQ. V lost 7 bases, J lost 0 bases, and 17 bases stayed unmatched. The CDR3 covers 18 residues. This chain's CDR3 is CASTSPRTGENYQETQYF. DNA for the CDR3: TGTGCCAGCACCTCCCCGCGGACAGGAGAAAATTACCAAGAGACCCAGTACTTC.

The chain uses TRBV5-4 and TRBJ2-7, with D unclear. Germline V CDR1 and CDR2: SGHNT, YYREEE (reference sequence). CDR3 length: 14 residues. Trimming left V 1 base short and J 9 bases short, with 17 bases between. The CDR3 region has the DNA TGTGCCAGCAGCTTGTACGCGACACCCACGCGGCAGTACTTC. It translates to CASSLYATPTRQYF.

The CDR3 coding sequence is TGTGCCAGCAGCCTCATAGACAGGGCAGATACGCAGTATTTT. Translated, it gives CASSLIDRADTQYF. The chain carries TRBV7-3 and TRBJ2-3; 7 positions agree with TRBD1. Per germline, CDR1 SGHTA and CDR2 FQGTGA. The CDR3 is 14 amino acids. Trimming took 5 bases from V and 4 from J; bases not matched to a gene: 6.

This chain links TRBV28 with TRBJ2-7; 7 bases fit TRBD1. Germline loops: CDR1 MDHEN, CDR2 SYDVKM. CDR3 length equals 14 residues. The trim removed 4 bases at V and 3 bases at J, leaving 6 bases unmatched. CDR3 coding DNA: TGTGCCAGCAGTTCTAACAGGGGAAACTACGAGCAGTACTTC. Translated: CASSSNRGNYEQYF.

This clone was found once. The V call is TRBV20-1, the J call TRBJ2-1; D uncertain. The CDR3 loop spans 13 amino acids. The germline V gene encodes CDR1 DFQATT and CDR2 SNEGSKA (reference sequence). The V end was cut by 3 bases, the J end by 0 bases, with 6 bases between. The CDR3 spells CSASPSSYNEQFF. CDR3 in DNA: TGCAGTGCTAGTCCTAGCTCCTACAATGAGCAGTTCTTC.

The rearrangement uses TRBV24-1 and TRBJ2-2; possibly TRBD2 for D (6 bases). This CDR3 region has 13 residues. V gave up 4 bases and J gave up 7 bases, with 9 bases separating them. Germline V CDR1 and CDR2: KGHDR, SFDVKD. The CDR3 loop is CATSDFGGGELFF. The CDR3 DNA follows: TGTGCCACCAGTGACTTCGGGGGCGGGGAGCTGTTTTTT.